The 18 T cell receptor beta chains presented below share a single source sample, sequenced in a study of cytomegalovirus exposure and HLA in healthy donors. The PCR made use of 60 Vbeta and 13 Jbeta primers. The data were produced by immunoSEQ multiplex PCR, yet TCRdb's version contains in-frame clones alone and is incomplete. The sample has 160,000 or so clones; around 79% are singletons. Sequencing was carried out using PBMCs. The receptor source for this set is a man aged 40-49 years in good health and CMV-seropositive.

The chain joins TRBV5-1 to TRBJ1-2; D is possibly TRBD1 (5 bases). CDR1 is SGHRS, CDR2 YFSETQ, per germline. Trimming shortened V by 4 bases and J by 8 bases, and 18 bases separated the two germline ends. The CDR3 consists of 14 residues. The DNA of the CDR3 is TGCGCCAGCAGCCCCCCGGGGGGGGAAGAGGGCTACACCTTC. It encodes CASSPPGGEEGYTF.

The CDR3 here is CASRLDRVSTDTQYF. As DNA, the CDR3 is TGTGCCAGCAGACTGGACAGGGTTAGCACAGATACGCAGTATTTT. The chain carries TRBV6-1 and TRBJ2-3; 8 bases map to TRBD1. Unmatched junction bases numbered 5, after V lost 6 bases and J lost 0 bases. The CDR3 runs to 15 residues. Germline V CDR1 and CDR2: MNHNS, SASEGT.

In DNA, the CDR3 is TGTGCCAGCAGTGAAGTCGGGAGTTCCTACGAGCAGTACTTC. It encodes CASSEVGSSYEQYF. The chain recombines TRBV6-1 with TRBJ2-7; a weak D match, TRBD2 (6 bases). Germline lookup yields CDR1 MNHNS and CDR2 SASEGT. The CDR3 length is 14 residues. V was clipped by 1 base and J by 1 base, with 8 bases between them.

This chain connects TRBV9 to TRBJ2-1, with 10 bases that match TRBD2. Trimming cost V 3 bases and J 6 bases; bases outside gene matches: 12. CDR3 length: 17 amino acids. Germline CDR1 and CDR2: SGDLS and YYNGEE. CDR3 nucleotide sequence: TGTGCCAGCAGCGATCAGCCGGGACTAGCGAAAGTCAATGAGCAGTTCTTC. Encoded protein: CASSDQPGLAKVNEQFF.

This clone came up once. The chain has TRBV7-9 and TRBJ2-5, with D possibly matching TRBD2 (6 bases). Deletions cut 8 bases from V and 4 bases from J, with 14 bases between. Germline V gene data show CDR1 as SEHNR and CDR2 as FQNEAQ (reference sequence). This CDR3 spans 13 amino acids. The CDR3 loop reads CASLEGGVETQYF. The CDR3 bases are TGTGCCAGCTTAGAGGGCGGGGTAGAGACCCAGTACTTC.

This chain joins TRBV4-1 and TRBJ1-6; no clear D gene. With 1 base removed from V and 9 bases from J, the gap between germline ends came to 10 bases. Germline CDR1 is MGHRA and CDR2 is YSYEKL. The CDR3 contains 14 residues. CDR3 DNA sequence: TGCGCCAGCAGCCAAGGAGACTCGATTTCACCCCTCCACTTT. Its protein is CASSQGDSISPLHF.

The CDR3 sequence is CASSEREGRVDTQYF. CDR3 DNA: TGTGCCAGCAGTGAACGGGAGGGCCGAGTAGATACGCAGTATTTT. J is TRBJ2-3 and V is TRBV6-1; 8 bases are shared with TRBD2. Losses at the gene ends were 2 bases for V and 5 bases for J; bases not matched to a gene: 6. The germline CDR1 and CDR2 sequences are MNHNS and SASEGT. This CDR3 has 15 amino acids.

The CDR3 protein is CASSWLSDNYEQYF. Written as DNA, the CDR3 is TGTGCCAGCAGCTGGCTATCGGACAACTACGAGCAGTACTTC. The rearrangement joins TRBV7-8 to TRBJ2-7; the D gene is possibly TRBD1 (5 bases). V was shortened by 4 bases and J by 3 bases, with 13 bases between the two germline ends. CDR1 is SGHVS and CDR2 is FQNEAQ in the germline V gene. CDR3 length: 14 residues.

J is TRBJ2-3 and V is TRBV18, with TRBD2 matching over 9 bases. CDR1 KGHSH and CDR2 LQKENI come from the germline V gene. The V gene end was trimmed by 4 bases and the J gene end by 2 bases; junction bases not matched to a gene: 7. The length of the CDR3 is 16 residues. The CDR3 protein is CASSQTSGLTTDTQYF. The DNA for the CDR3 is TGTGCCAGCTCACAGACTAGCGGACTCACCACAGATACGCAGTATTTT.

This sequence joins TRBV5-1 and TRBJ2-2, with 7 bases lining up with TRBD1. V lost 4 bases to trimming and J lost 5 bases; unmatched junction nucleotides: 2. The CDR3 contains 13 residues. Germline assignment: CDR1 SGHRS and CDR2 YFSETQ. The CDR3 sequence: CASSKGQTGELFF. The DNA for the CDR3 is TGCGCCAGCAGCAAGGGACAGACCGGGGAGCTGTTTTTT.

This chain links TRBV4-1 with TRBJ1-6; 10 nucleotides match TRBD1. The CDR3 consists of 18 residues. Germline V gene sequence: CDR1 MGHRA, CDR2 YSYEKL. V lost 2 bases and J lost 7; bases outside the gene matches: 11. CDR3 in amino acids: CASSQHPGQGLENSPLHF. DNA for the CDR3: TGCGCCAGCAGCCAACATCCGGGACAGGGGCTTGAGAATTCACCCCTCCACTTT.

The chain couples TRBV9 to TRBJ2-3; 12 bases are shared with TRBD2. There are 16 residues in the CDR3. Losses at the gene ends were 3 bases for V and 4 bases for J; bases not matched to a gene: 6. Germline CDR1 reads SGDLS; CDR2 reads YYNGEE. Here the CDR3 DNA reads TGTGCCAGCAGCGCCCTAGCGGGAGGGTCTGCAGATACGCAGTATTTT. Translation gives CASSALAGGSADTQYF.

The chain uses TRBV2 and TRBJ2-5, with 10 bases fitting TRBD2. This CDR3 region has 15 residues. Trimming at V came to 2 bases and at J to 4 bases, leaving 4 bases not matched to a gene. The germline CDR1 and CDR2 sequences are SNHLY and FYNNEI. The CDR3 sequence is CASSELAGVGETQYF. In DNA form, the CDR3 reads TGTGCCAGCAGTGAACTAGCGGGAGTAGGAGAGACCCAGTACTTC. Filled out from reference TRBV2 and TRBJ2-5, the complete variable domain reads EPEVTQTPSHQVTQMGQEVILRCVPISNHLYFYWYRQILGQKVEFLVSFYNNEISEKSEIFDDQFSVERPDGSNFTLKIRSTKLEDSAMYFCASSELAGVGETQYFGPGTRLLVL.

This clone has just one count. The CDR3 coding sequence is TGTGCCAGTAGTGAGGCATGGGGGGGCACTGAAGCTTTCTTT. Translated: CASSEAWGGTEAFF. The genes are TRBV19 and TRBJ1-1, with D perhaps matching TRBD1 (5 bases). The germline V gene encodes CDR1 LNHDA and CDR2 SQIVND (reference sequence). The CDR3 runs 14 residues. The ends were cut back, 5 bases at V and 4 bases at J, with 14 bases in the middle. The full variable domain, its missing parts supplied by reference TRBV19 and TRBJ1-1, is DGGITQSPKYLFRKEGQNVTLSCEQNLNHDAMYWYRQDPGQGLRLIYYSQIVNDFQKGDIAEGYSVSREKKESFPLTVTSAQKNPTAFYLCASSEAWGGTEAFFGQGTRLTVV.

This clone has just a few counts. The V and J genes are TRBV28 and TRBJ1-1; 10 bases are a match to TRBD1. This CDR3 is 12 amino acids long. The trim removed 11 bases at V and 0 bases at J, leaving 0 bases unmatched. CDR1 and CDR2 (germline): MDHEN, SYDVKM. CDR3 sequence: CAGQGVNTEAFF. In DNA form, the CDR3 reads TGTGCCGGACAGGGGGTGAACACTGAAGCTTTCTTT.

This CDR3 is CASSLDRLYNEQFF. As DNA, the CDR3 is TGCGCCAGCAGCTTGGACAGGTTATACAATGAGCAGTTCTTC. The chain couples TRBV5-1 to TRBJ2-1; the D gene is possibly TRBD1 (5 bases). CDR1 and CDR2 (germline): SGHRS, YFSETQ. The CDR3 is 14 amino acids. V lost 0 bases to trimming and J lost 4 bases, with 8 bases between them. Together with reference TRBV5-1 and TRBJ2-1, the CDR3 gives the full variable domain: KAGVTQTPRYLIKTRGQQVTLSCSPISGHRSVSWYQQTPGQGLQFLFEYFSETQRNKGNFPGRFSGRQFSNSRSEMNVSTLELGDSALYLCASSLDRLYNEQFFGPGTRLTVL.

This chain connects TRBV28 to TRBJ1-3, with TRBD1 matching 7 bases. Germline lookup yields CDR1 MDHEN and CDR2 SYDVKM. CDR3 length: 15 residues. V lost 4 bases, J lost 4 bases, and 7 bases stayed unmatched. CDR3 loop: CASSSIQGLGNTIYF. DNA for the CDR3: TGTGCCAGCAGTTCCATACAGGGGTTGGGAAACACCATATATTTT. The whole variable domain, remainder taken from reference TRBV28 and TRBJ1-3, is DVKVTQSSRYLVKRTGEKVFLECVQDMDHENMFWYRQDPGLGLRLIYFSYDVKMKEKGDIPEGYSVSREKKERFSLILESASTNQTSMYLCASSSIQGLGNTIYFGEGSWLTVV.

The chain couples TRBV29-1 to TRBJ2-7, with unresolved D. Germline CDR1 SQVTM, CDR2 ANQGSEA. Trimming cost V 5 bases and J 0 bases, with 11 bases left between them. The CDR3 consists of 13 residues. CDR3 in DNA: TGCAGCGTTTGGTACAGTGCCTCCTACGAGCAGTACTTC. It encodes CSVWYSASYEQYF.